The next 25 T cell receptor beta chains were all read from a single sample in a study of PD-1 blockade in mismatch repair-deficient tumors (dated by TCRdb to 2016 to 2017). The method behind the library was the immunoSEQ multiplex PCR assay. TCRdb took over this immuneACCESS table, retaining in-frame rearrangements with V and J assigned. Such tables are incomplete; in checked studies, under half of the missing clones stem from an unresolved V gene, and the remainder is unexplained. In all, the sample holds about 63,000 clones, and about 91% of those were seen once. The ten largest clones take up approximately 15% of the sample. The specimen was peripheral blood, collected 52 weeks after starting pembrolizumab. Receptors originate from an adult with mismatch repair-deficient cancer.

This chain's CDR3 is CASSFGGGGENEQFF. Here the CDR3 DNA reads TGTGCCAGCAGTTTCGGGGGTGGGGGCGAAAATGAGCAGTTCTTC. V usage is TRBV28 and J usage is TRBJ2-1, with D possibly being TRBD1 or TRBD2 (6 bases each). This CDR3 contains 15 residues. V was cut by 3 bases and J by 7 bases, with 16 bases left in between. Per the germline V gene, CDR1 is MDHEN and CDR2 is SYDVKM.

V is TRBV29-1 and J is TRBJ2-1; D uncertain. From germline, CDR1 is SQVTM and CDR2 ANQGSEA. The CDR3 covers 12 residues. The V end lost 7 bases, the J end lost 6 bases, and 13 bases lay between the germline ends. CDR3: CSAELGFNEQFF. The CDR3 bases are TGCAGCGCCGAGCTAGGTTTCAATGAGCAGTTCTTC.

The chain employs TRBV13 and TRBJ2-7, with TRBD1 identical over 12 bases. Germline V gives CDR1 PRHDT, CDR2 FYEKMQ (reference sequence). V lost 0 bases, J lost 2 bases, and 11 bases stayed unmatched. The CDR3 runs 19 residues. CDR3 nucleotides: TGTGCCAGCAGCTTAGGCCTACGGCCAGGGACAGGGGGCACCTACGAGCAGTACTTC. Its translation is CASSLGLRPGTGGTYEQYF. Variable domain in full (rest from reference TRBV13 and TRBJ2-7): AAGVIQSPRHLIKEKRETATLKCYPIPRHDTVYWYQQGPGQDPQFLISFYEKMQSDKGSIPDRFSAQQFSDYHSELNMSSLELGDSALYFCASSLGLRPGTGGTYEQYFGPGTRLTVT.

The sample holds one count of this clone. The rearrangement links TRBV5-1 to TRBJ2-7; D might be TRBD1 (6 bases). Germline V gives CDR1 SGHRS, CDR2 YFSETQ. CDR3 length equals 16 residues. Deletions cut 1 base from V and 0 bases from J, with 14 bases between. DNA for the CDR3: TGCGCCAGCAGCTTGTCGACAGGCCTCCGCTCCTACGAGCAGTACTTC. It translates to CASSLSTGLRSYEQYF.

The gene calls are TRBV4-1 and TRBJ2-1, with D hard to call. CDR3 size: 13 residues. Germline V lookup: CDR1 MGHRA, CDR2 YSYEKL. The V and J ends lost 0 bases and 8 bases respectively, with 8 bases between them. The CDR3, as DNA: TGCGCCAGCAGCCAAGAAGGGATGGATGAGCAGTTCTTC. This sequence encodes CASSQEGMDEQFF.

This chain joins TRBV7-3 and TRBJ2-1; D ambiguous. V was shortened by 2 bases and J by 0 bases, with 11 bases between the two germline ends. The CDR3 is made up of 16 amino acids. Germline CDR1 is SGHTA and CDR2 is FQGTGA. CDR3 loop: CASSLFSRSSYNEQFF. The CDR3 DNA sequence: TGTGCCAGCAGCTTATTCTCTCGTAGCTCCTACAATGAGCAGTTCTTC.

This clone appeared a single time. The chain couples TRBV4-1 to TRBJ2-2; D unresolved. Per the germline V gene, CDR1 is MGHRA and CDR2 is YSYEKL. V lost 0 bases to trimming and J lost 0 bases, with 14 bases between them. The CDR3 runs 18 residues. The CDR3 protein is CASSQDWVSAANTGELFF. CDR3 DNA sequence: TGCGCCAGCAGCCAAGATTGGGTGAGCGCCGCGAACACCGGGGAGCTGTTTTTT.

On this clone: Other DNA sequences in the sample encode the same CDR3. The chain combines TRBV9 with TRBJ2-2; no clear D. The V gene lost 1 base and the J gene lost 2 bases, with 0 bases spanning the gap. In germline, CDR1 is SGDLS, CDR2 YYNGEE. The CDR3 consists of 12 residues. The DNA for the CDR3 is TGTGCCAGCAGCGTAAACACCGGGGAGCTGTTTTTT. This sequence encodes CASSVNTGELFF.

The DNA of the CDR3 is TGTGCCAGCCGCGGCGGACTAGCGCCATACGAGCAGTACTTC. This codes for CASRGGLAPYEQYF. The rearrangement uses TRBV11-2 and TRBJ2-7, with 9 bases identical to TRBD2. The CDR3 has 14 residues. Germline V lookup: CDR1 SGHAT, CDR2 FQNNGV. Germline trimming cut 8 bases from V and 4 bases from J; bases unmatched to any gene: 9.

V usage is TRBV7-2 and J usage is TRBJ1-5; D unclear. Looked up from germline, CDR1 is SGHTA and CDR2 is FQGNSA. CDR3 length equals 16 residues. V dropped 1 base and J dropped 2 bases, with 12 bases sitting between them. CDR3 amino acids: CASSLVAGPGNQPQHF. In DNA, the CDR3 is TGTGCCAGCAGCTTAGTTGCGGGCCCCGGCAATCAGCCCCAGCATTTT.

The V gene is TRBV19, the J gene TRBJ2-1, with TRBD2 identical over 9 bases. CDR3 length equals 16 residues. V shed 7 bases and J 4 bases; nucleotides not matched to a gene: 11. Germline V gene sequence: CDR1 LNHDA, CDR2 SQIVND (reference sequence). The CDR3 sequence is CASTDFGLAGYNEQFF. CDR3 DNA: TGTGCCAGTACCGACTTTGGGCTAGCGGGGTACAATGAGCAGTTCTTC.

V usage is TRBV4-3 and J usage is TRBJ2-2; 11 nucleotides match TRBD2. Germline V gene data show CDR1 as LGHNA and CDR2 as YSLEER. The CDR3 is 16 residues long. The J segment lost 6 bases and the V segment lost 0 bases, leaving 3 bases of the junction unmatched. In DNA form, the CDR3 reads TGCGCCAGCAGCCAAGATAGCGGGAGGGTAGCCGGGGAGCTGTTTTTT. Translation: CASSQDSGRVAGELFF.

J is TRBJ1-1 and V is TRBV25-1, with a tentative D call TRBD1 (5 bases). This CDR3 has 15 amino acids. Trimming cost V 3 bases and J 0 bases, with 11 bases left between them. Germline CDR1 reads MGHDK; CDR2 reads SYGVNS. CDR3 loop: CASSDLGTLNTEAFF. The CDR3 region has the DNA TGTGCCAGCAGTGATCTCGGGACTCTGAACACTGAAGCTTTCTTT.

The V call is TRBV27, the J call TRBJ1-4; tentatively, D is TRBD1 (6 bases). The CDR3 totals 15 residues. Trimming stripped 6 bases from V and 5 bases from J, with 16 bases between. Looked up from germline, CDR1 is MNHEY and CDR2 is SMNVEV (reference sequence). CDR3 in amino acids: CASRSPETGNEKLFF. The CDR3 DNA follows: TGTGCCAGCAGGAGTCCCGAGACAGGAAATGAAAAACTGTTTTTT.

This clone has just a few counts. J is TRBJ2-7 and V is TRBV30; TRBD1 is a possible D gene (6 bases). Germline loops: CDR1 GTSNPN, CDR2 SVGIG (reference sequence). The CDR3 has 11 residues. V was pared by 2 bases and J by 7 bases, with 9 bases between. The chain's CDR3 is CAWSWGREQYF. The CDR3 DNA reads as TGTGCCTGGAGTTGGGGGCGGGAGCAGTACTTC.

The chain's CDR3 is CASSSGGTNYEQYF. DNA of the CDR3: TGTGCCAGCAGCTCGGGGGGTACTAACTACGAGCAGTACTTC. The chain joins TRBV5-6 to TRBJ2-7; 7 bases fit TRBD2. V lost 3 bases to trimming and J lost 3 bases; unmatched junction nucleotides: 6. The germline CDR1 and CDR2 sequences are SGHDT and YYEEEE. The CDR3 is made up of 14 amino acids.

V and J are TRBV12-5 and TRBJ1-1; D not certain. Trimming took off 3 bases at V and 1 base at J, with 9 bases between the two ends. Germline values: CDR1 LGHNT, CDR2 FRNRAP. The CDR3 sequence is 14 residues long. The CDR3 protein is CASGFSGWNTEAFF. As DNA, the CDR3 is TGTGCTAGTGGTTTCTCGGGGTGGAACACTGAAGCTTTCTTT.

This chain uses TRBV30 with TRBJ1-2; 9 bases match TRBD1. This CDR3 contains 16 residues. Germline V gene data show CDR1 as GTSNPN and CDR2 as SVGIG (reference sequence). V dropped 3 bases and J dropped 3; count of bases not matched to a gene: 11. CDR3 sequence (DNA): TGTGCCTGGAGAACGAATTACCGGGACAGGGACTATGGCTACACCTTC. As protein: CAWRTNYRDRDYGYTF.

The CDR3 DNA reads TGTGCCAGCAGCGTAGTTCCGCTAGCGGTTAGCACAGATACGCAGTATTTT. Its translation is CASSVVPLAVSTDTQYF. The chain has TRBV9 and TRBJ2-3, with 7 bases matching TRBD2. V was clipped by 0 bases and J by 0 bases; unmatched bases: 7. CDR1 and CDR2 (germline): SGDLS, YYNGEE. The CDR3 runs to 17 residues.

This chain connects TRBV23-1 to TRBJ2-5; D gene unclear. TRBV23-1 is flagged as an ORF with uncertain function. The CDR3 runs to 12 residues. Trimming stripped 5 bases from V and 6 bases from J, with 10 bases between. In DNA, the CDR3 is TGCGCCAGCAGTTCCGGGCCCAAGACCCAGTACTTC. Translation gives CASSSGPKTQYF.

The chain carries TRBV28 and TRBJ2-7, with D possibly TRBD2 on 5 matching bases. The V and J ends lost 5 bases and 0 bases respectively, with 17 bases between them. This CDR3 has 16 amino acids. CDR1 and CDR2 from the germline V gene are MDHEN and SYDVKM. CDR3 amino acids: CASSPVSRDHSYEQYF. The DNA of the CDR3 is TGTGCCAGCAGTCCTGTCAGCCGGGATCACTCCTACGAGCAGTACTTC.

The chain uses TRBV5-1 and TRBJ2-7, with TRBD1 identical over 7 bases. This CDR3 spans 17 amino acids. Unmatched junction bases numbered 15, after V lost 0 bases and J lost 6 bases. Germline-derived CDR1 and CDR2 are SGHRS and YFSETQ. The CDR3 DNA is TGCGCCAGCAGCTTGGCCCCAACAGGGGAACTTGCCCCCGAGCAGTACTTC. This gives the protein CASSLAPTGELAPEQYF. Complete variable domain (other parts from reference TRBV5-1 and TRBJ2-7): KAGVTQTPRYLIKTRGQQVTLSCSPISGHRSVSWYQQTPGQGLQFLFEYFSETQRNKGNFPGRFSGRQFSNSRSEMNVSTLELGDSALYLCASSLAPTGELAPEQYFGPGTRLTVT.

This clone was counted a single time. The CDR3 DNA reads TGTGCCAGCAGTTTGGGAGGGCTGTACAATGAGCAGTTCTTC. Translation: CASSLGGLYNEQFF. The J gene is TRBJ2-1, the V gene TRBV27, with 7 bases lining up with TRBD2. V was pared by 3 bases and J by 4 bases, with 3 bases of the junction left unmatched. The CDR3 length is 14 residues. Germline CDR1 is MNHEY and CDR2 is SMNVEV (reference sequence).

The chain uses TRBV4-3 and TRBJ2-5; 7 bases align to TRBD2. Germline lookup yields CDR1 LGHNA and CDR2 YSLEER. V dropped 1 base and J dropped 5; count of bases not matched to a gene: 4. The CDR3 has 14 amino acids. CDR3 in amino acids: CASSQGGGSETQYF. DNA for the CDR3: TGCGCCAGCAGCCAAGGGGGCGGGAGTGAGACCCAGTACTTC.

The chain joins TRBV10-3 to TRBJ2-3; perhaps TRBD1 as D (6 bases). This CDR3 contains 16 residues. From germline, CDR1 is ENHRY and CDR2 SYGVKD. Trimming shortened V by 3 bases and J by 1 base, and 14 bases separated the two germline ends. The DNA of the CDR3 is TGTGCCATCAGTGAATTGTCGGCAGGGGGCACAGATACGCAGTATTTT. This codes for CAISELSAGGTDTQYF.